The 7 T cell receptor beta chains below come from one sample, sequenced in a study of cytomegalovirus exposure and HLA in healthy donors. The method was immunoSEQ multiplex PCR; TCRdb's version includes in-frame clones alone and lacks a portion of them. This table holds around 300,000 clones, around 90% found once. Sequences were obtained from PBMCs. These receptors were taken from a man between 25 and 39 years old in good health and CMV-seronegative.

CDR3 residues: CASSESPGNYEQYF. The CDR3 DNA follows: TGCGCCAGCAGTGAGTCCCCGGGGAACTACGAGCAGTACTTC. The chain has TRBV10-1 and TRBJ2-7; D is perhaps TRBD2 (5 bases). The CDR3 runs 14 residues. Germline V gene lookup returns CDR1 WNHNN and CDR2 SYGVQD (reference sequence). V was pared by 0 bases and J by 3 bases, with 9 bases between.

This rearrangement joins TRBV28 to TRBJ1-3; 8 bases are a match to TRBD1. Looked up from germline, CDR1 is MDHEN and CDR2 is SYDVKM. J gave up 4 bases and V 6 bases, and 8 bases lay outside the gene matches. The CDR3 length is 15 residues. CDR3 bases: TGTGCCAGCAGAGAGGGACAGGAACTCGGAAACACCATATATTTT. This gives the protein CASREGQELGNTIYF. Based on the CDR3 plus reference TRBV28 and TRBJ1-3, the full variable domain is DVKVTQSSRYLVKRTGEKVFLECVQDMDHENMFWYRQDPGLGLRLIYFSYDVKMKEKGDIPEGYSVSREKKERFSLILESASTNQTSMYLCASREGQELGNTIYFGEGSWLTVV.

The CDR3 protein is CASSSAAKNIQYF. The CDR3 nucleotides read TGCGCCAGCAGTAGTGCGGCCAAAAACATTCAGTACTTC. The chain uses TRBV5-1 and TRBJ2-4, with D uncertain. The CDR3 is made up of 13 amino acids. CDR1 is SGHRS and CDR2 is YFSETQ in the germline V gene. The ends were cut back, 5 bases at V and 1 base at J, with 7 bases in the middle.

The V gene is TRBV7-9, the J gene TRBJ2-7; weak D call: TRBD1 (5 bases). This CDR3 has 14 amino acids. V lost 4 bases to trimming and J lost 2 bases, with 12 bases between them. Germline V gives CDR1 SEHNR, CDR2 FQNEAQ (reference sequence). CDR3 nucleotides: TGTGCCAGCAGCTACCAGGGTTACCCCTACGAGCAGTACTTC. It yields the protein CASSYQGYPYEQYF. Looking up the rest from reference TRBV7-9 and TRBJ2-7 gives the full variable domain: DTGVSQNPRHKITKRGQNVTFRCDPISEHNRLYWYRQTLGQGPEFLTYFQNEAQLEKSRLLSDRFSAERPKGSFSTLEIQRTEQGDSAMYLCASSYQGYPYEQYFGPGTRLTVT.

For this clone: At the DNA level, this CDR3 is encoded by other sequences in the same sample as well. This sequence joins TRBV20-1 and TRBJ2-5; D is unresolved. The germline gives CDR1 DFQATT, CDR2 SNEGSKA (reference sequence). Trimming took off 3 bases at V and 5 bases at J, with 7 bases between the two ends. The CDR3 contains 11 residues. The CDR3: CSARIVETQYF. The CDR3, as DNA: TGCAGTGCTAGGATAGTGGAGACCCAGTACTTC.

V is TRBV11-2 and J is TRBJ2-3; 7 bases are a match to TRBD2. Germline CDR1 reads SGHAT; CDR2 reads FQNNGV. V shed 3 bases and J 3 bases; nucleotides not matched to a gene: 6. This CDR3 region has 15 residues. The CDR3: CASSFYIGGTDTQYF. Written as DNA, the CDR3 is TGTGCCAGCAGCTTTTATATCGGGGGGACAGATACGCAGTATTTT. Using reference TRBV11-2 and TRBJ2-3 for the parts outside the CDR3, the full variable domain is EAGVAQSPRYKIIEKRQSVAFWCNPISGHATLYWYQQILGQGPKLLIQFQNNGVVDDSQLPKDRFSAERLKGVDSTLKIQPAKLEDSAVYLCASSFYIGGTDTQYFGPGTRLTVL.

The chain has TRBV6-1 and TRBJ2-1; D is perhaps TRBD2 (6 bases). This CDR3 contains 14 residues. Germline CDR1 and CDR2: MNHNS and SASEGT. V lost 1 base and J 2 bases, leaving 6 bases between the germline ends. The CDR3 coding sequence is TGTGCCAGCAGTGAAGGCGGGGCCTACAATGAGCAGTTCTTC. This sequence encodes CASSEGGAYNEQFF.